The 13 T cell receptor beta chains reported below all come from one sample, sequenced in a study of T cells in Graves' hyperthyroidism and ophthalmopathy. There were TCR beta CDR3 regions amplified from RNA transcripts. The HTBI primer set was used in a first-round RT-PCR of the TCR CDR3. TCRdb recomputed calls from the multiplex PCR reads with MiXCR, one row per CDR3 protein. Of more than 550,000 distinct CDR3 sequences in the sample, 15% to 20% were seen once. The specimen sequenced was blood. These TCRs come from a woman between 50 and 59 years old with Graves' hyperthyroidism that later progressed to Graves' ophthalmopathy.

Many counts were recorded for this clonotype. The rearrangement uses TRBV30 and TRBJ1-1; a possible D gene is TRBD1 (5 bases). The CDR3 loop spans 12 amino acids. In germline, CDR1 is GTSNPN, CDR2 SVGIG (reference sequence). Trimming stripped 8 bases from V and 0 bases from J, with 10 bases between. CDR3 residues: CAGAPLNTEAFF. The CDR3 coding sequence is TGTGCCGGGGCACCTTTGAACACTGAAGCTTTCTTT.

The chain joins TRBV5-1 to TRBJ2-1; 10 nucleotides match TRBD1. This CDR3 region has 14 residues. The J segment lost 9 bases and the V segment lost 3 bases, leaving 6 bases of the junction unmatched. The germline gives CDR1 SGHRS, CDR2 YFSETQ. The CDR3 DNA reads TGCGCCAGCAGCTCCGGGACAGGGGTTGCTGAGCAGTTCTTC. Translation: CASSSGTGVAEQFF.

This rearrangement joins TRBV30 to TRBJ1-1, with 9 bases identical to TRBD1. Trimming took 5 bases from V and 3 from J; bases not matched to a gene: 7. Germline values: CDR1 GTSNPN, CDR2 SVGIG (reference sequence). The CDR3 totals 14 residues. CDR3 coding DNA: TGTGCCTGGGACAGGGGGATTGGGTACACTGAAGCTTTCTTT. It codes for CAWDRGIGYTEAFF.

There are many counts of this clonotype. The chain uses TRBV12-3 or TRBV12-4 and TRBJ1-5; tentatively, D is TRBD1 (6 bases). V gave up 6 bases and J gave up 5 bases, with 14 bases separating them. This CDR3 is 14 amino acids long. CDR3 residues: CASRRTGPHQPQHF. The CDR3 DNA sequence: TGTGCCAGCAGACGTACAGGGCCACATCAGCCCCAGCATTTT.

The chain couples TRBV7-3 to TRBJ2-1; D is possibly TRBD2 (6 bases). Deletions cut 1 base from V and 3 bases from J, with 16 bases between. The CDR3 totals 17 residues. CDR1 and CDR2 (germline): SGHTA, FQGTGA. For the CDR3, the DNA is TGTGCCAGCAGCTTAAGTATGCGGGGCTCTGACTACAATGAGCAGTTCTTC. The encoded protein is CASSLSMRGSDYNEQFF.

CDR3 residues: CASSQGDSVETQYF. As DNA, the CDR3 is TGTGCCAGCAGCCAAGGGGATTCGGTGGAGACCCAGTACTTC. The chain joins TRBV3-1 to TRBJ2-5; no reliable D call. The CDR3 spans 14 residues. The germline V gene encodes CDR1 LGHDT and CDR2 YNNKEL (reference sequence). Trimming shortened V by 1 base and J by 5 bases, and 11 bases separated the two germline ends.

This clonotype was counted only a few times. This chain uses TRBV2 with TRBJ2-5; 14 nucleotides agree with TRBD2. CDR3 length: 15 residues. Germline-derived CDR1 and CDR2 are SNHLY and FYNNEI. Trimming at V came to 11 bases and at J to 2 bases, leaving 7 bases not matched to a gene. The CDR3 coding sequence is TGTGCCCATCGACTAGCGGGGGGGTCACAAGAGACCCAGTACTTC. It translates to CAHRLAGGSQETQYF.

This sequence joins TRBV6-1 and TRBJ1-2; D possibly corresponds to TRBD1 (5 bases). The CDR3 contains 15 residues. From germline, CDR1 is MNHNS and CDR2 SASEGT. Trimming pared 5 bases from V and 2 bases from J, leaving 15 bases between. CDR3 loop: CASSSQGTTNYGYTF. The CDR3 DNA reads TGTGCCAGCAGTTCCCAGGGAACGACCAACTATGGCTACACCTTC.

This clonotype was observed a single time. Being one base from a much bigger clone, this may be a read error. The CDR3 loop reads CASSDKLTSFYGYTF. Written as DNA, the CDR3 is TGTGCCAGCAGCGACAAGCTAACATCGTTCTATGGCTACACCTTC. The chain has TRBV3-1 and TRBJ1-2; D not certain. CDR3 size: 15 residues. Germline-derived CDR1 and CDR2 are LGHDT and YNNKEL (reference sequence). V dropped 5 bases and J dropped 4 bases, with 17 bases sitting between them.

This clonotype turned up a few times. The chain employs TRBV12-3 or TRBV12-4 and TRBJ2-2; 7 nucleotides line up with TRBD1. V gave up 7 bases and J gave up 1 base; unmatched junction bases: 6. This CDR3 has 15 amino acids. This chain's CDR3 is CASILGTVNTGELFF. For the CDR3, the DNA is TGTGCCAGCATCCTCGGGACAGTGAACACCGGGGAGCTGTTTTTT.

This clonotype was detected many times. The junction and the germline gene differ at one end; a read error may be behind it. The chain combines TRBV13 with TRBJ1-5, with 8 bases fitting TRBD1. CDR3 length equals 14 residues. CDR1 is PRHDT, CDR2 FYEKMQ, per germline (reference sequence). The CDR3 reads CASSVGTGLQPQHF. The CDR3, as DNA: TGTGCCAGCAGCGTAGGGACAGGTCTCCAGCCCCAGCATTTT.

The V and J genes are TRBV27 and TRBJ1-2; D perhaps matches TRBD1 (5 bases). From germline, CDR1 is MNHEY and CDR2 SMNVEV (reference sequence). V lost 1 base and J 4 bases, leaving 16 bases between the germline ends. The CDR3 consists of 16 residues. CDR3 sequence (DNA): TGTGCCAGCAGTTTATATGGGGCCTTAAGCGGCTATGGCTACACCTTC. Translating it yields CASSLYGALSGYGYTF.

V is TRBV30 and J is TRBJ1-2; a weak D match, TRBD1 (6 bases). Germline V lookup: CDR1 GTSNPN, CDR2 SVGIG (reference sequence). The V end lost 2 bases, the J end lost 7 bases, and 17 bases lay between the germline ends. The CDR3 consists of 14 residues. CDR3: CAWSTSTTGIGYTF. The CDR3 nucleotides read TGTGCCTGGAGTACCTCTACCACAGGGATTGGCTACACCTTC.